This T cell receptor beta chain was captured by sequencing in a study of shared T cell receptors in the human thymus. This clone was seen only once. The trim removed 8 bases at V and 3 bases at J, leaving 5 bases unmatched. The CDR3 is made up of 15 amino acids. Germline V lookup: CDR1 MDHEN, CDR2 SYDVKM. Sequencing used immunoSEQ multiplex PCR; TCRdb keeps in-frame clones, though not all of them. The data hold 650,000 to 950,000 clones, with 70% to 90% observed a single time. These data were likewise used in another study, on human thymus T cells.

The V and J genes are TRBV28 and TRBJ1-5, with 12 bases identical to TRBD1. Specimen: thymocytes. The receptor's source is a girl under three years old with a congenital heart defect. CDR3 DNA sequence: TGTGCCAGCGGGACAGGGGGCCTCCTCAATCAGCCCCAGCATTTT. Translation gives CASGTGGLLNQPQHF.